The rows below give T cell receptor beta chains drawn from one sample of a study of human T cells and chemical hapten exposure. TCRdb re-analysed the RACE reads in MiXCR, keeping a single row per CDR3 protein. This sample has about 96,000 distinct CDR3 sequences, with 7% to 10% found just once. The source was whole blood, collected in connection with sensitization to the hapten diphenylcyclopropenone (DPC). Every receptor here comes from a woman between 40 and 50 years old with alopecia areata. Some clones in this sample may be carry-over from other donors' samples. The CDR3 runs from the conserved cysteine through the conserved F or W.

CDR3aa	v_gene	j_gene
CASSPREFNYGYTF	TRBV18	TRBJ1-2
CASSQPPQTITYEQYF	TRBV2	TRBJ2-7
CAWTPWGSYEQYF	TRBV30	TRBJ2-7
CSASKGENYGYTF	TRBV29-1	TRBJ1-2
CASSLEGNTEAFF	TRBV7-9	TRBJ1-1
CASSPGTSGTNEQFF	TRBV5-4	TRBJ2-1
CASSLERAETQYF	TRBV5-1	TRBJ2-5
CASSLGSNNQPQHF	TRBV7-2	TRBJ1-5
CASSSQGAAGETQYF	TRBV5-1	TRBJ2-5
CASSPLMNTEAFF	TRBV11-2	TRBJ1-1
CASSLWDSYNEQFF	TRBV7-9	TRBJ2-1